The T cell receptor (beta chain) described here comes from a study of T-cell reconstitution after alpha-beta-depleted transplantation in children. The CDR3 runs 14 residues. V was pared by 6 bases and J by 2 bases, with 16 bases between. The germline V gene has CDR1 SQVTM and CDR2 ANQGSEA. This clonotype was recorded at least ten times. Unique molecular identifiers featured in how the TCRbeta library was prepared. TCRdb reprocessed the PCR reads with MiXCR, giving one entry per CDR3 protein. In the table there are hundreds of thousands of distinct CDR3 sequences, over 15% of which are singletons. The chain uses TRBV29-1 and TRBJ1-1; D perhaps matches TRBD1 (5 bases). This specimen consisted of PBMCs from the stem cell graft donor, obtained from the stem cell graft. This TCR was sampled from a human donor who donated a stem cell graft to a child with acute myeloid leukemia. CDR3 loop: CSVPKRGLNTEAFF. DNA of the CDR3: TGCAGCGTCCCCAAACGGGGCCTCAACACTGAAGCTTTCTTT.